The 17 T cell receptor beta chains listed next were all sequenced from one sample in a study of blood T cell repertoires in COVID-19 (dated by TCRdb to 2020 to 2022). The receptor library was made with the immunoSEQ multiplex PCR assay. As stored in TCRdb, this immuneACCESS dataset retains in-frame rearrangements with V and J assigned. A fraction of the clones does not appear; measured against another copy, unresolved V genes explain less than half of the discrepancy, and the remainder lacks a known reason. The sample data list over 150,000 clones, and under 85% of these were observed just once. The ten largest make up more than 3.5% of the sample. Sequencing input: peripheral blood. These receptors came from a woman of 80 years or more with acute or convalescent COVID-19.

The chain carries TRBV7-9 and TRBJ2-7; D is perhaps TRBD2 (6 bases). From germline, CDR1 is SEHNR and CDR2 FQNEAQ (reference sequence). Trimming took 8 bases from V and 3 from J, leaving 14 bases between them. The length of the CDR3 is 13 residues. The CDR3 protein is CASAGTGDYEQYF. The CDR3 coding sequence is TGTGCCAGCGCTGGGACTGGAGACTACGAGCAGTACTTC.

V usage is TRBV14 and J usage is TRBJ2-1; D is perhaps TRBD2 (6 bases). Trimming pared 8 bases from V and 7 bases from J, leaving 15 bases between. From germline, CDR1 is SGHDN and CDR2 FVKESK. This CDR3 comprises 13 residues. CDR3 loop: CASGGRWGNEQFF. In DNA form, the CDR3 reads TGTGCCAGCGGAGGGCGTTGGGGTAATGAGCAGTTCTTC.

The chain links TRBV6-5 to TRBJ1-6, with D possibly matching TRBD1 (5 bases). This CDR3 spans 15 amino acids. V was trimmed by 7 bases and J by 0 bases, leaving 10 bases between them. Germline V gene sequence: CDR1 MNHEY, CDR2 SVGAGI. The CDR3 DNA reads TGTGCCAGCACCGGGGGTGGCTCCTATAATTCACCCCTCCACTTT. Translation gives CASTGGGSYNSPLHF.

The chain uses TRBV30 and TRBJ1-4; TRBD1 is a possible D gene (6 bases). The CDR3 has 14 amino acids. Germline V lookup: CDR1 GTSNPN, CDR2 SVGIG (reference sequence). V dropped 0 bases and J dropped 7 bases, with 12 bases sitting between them. CDR3 sequence reads: CAWSVQGGGEKLFF. In nucleotides, the CDR3 is TGTGCCTGGAGTGTACAGGGTGGGGGTGAAAAACTGTTTTTT.

The CDR3 loop is CASSSSQGQGNQPQHF. As DNA, the CDR3 is TGTGCCAGCAGTTCCTCTCAAGGACAGGGCAATCAGCCCCAGCATTTT. This chain links TRBV6-5 with TRBJ1-5; 7 positions match TRBD1. Per the germline V gene, CDR1 is MNHEY and CDR2 is SVGAGI. The length of the CDR3 is 16 residues. The V gene end was trimmed by 4 bases and the J gene end by 2 bases; junction bases not matched to a gene: 8.

This clone showed up just a few times. V gene TRBV27 combines with J gene TRBJ1-6; D uncertain. The V end was cut by 2 bases, the J end by 0 bases, with 8 bases between. Germline V lookup: CDR1 MNHEY, CDR2 SMNVEV (reference sequence). The CDR3 has 16 amino acids. The CDR3 region has the DNA TGTGCCAGCAGTTTAAAAAGTAGCTCCTATAATTCACCCCTCCACTTT. Encoded protein: CASSLKSSSYNSPLHF.

This rearrangement joins TRBV19 to TRBJ1-4, with D possibly being TRBD1 (6 bases). The CDR3 consists of 17 residues. V was shortened by 4 bases and J by 6 bases, with 21 bases between the two germline ends. Germline CDR1 and CDR2: LNHDA and SQIVND (reference sequence). The CDR3 protein is CASSTDRRRSDDEKLFF. The CDR3 coding sequence is TGTGCCAGTAGTACCGACAGGCGGAGGTCAGACGATGAAAAACTGTTTTTT.

This chain links TRBV3-1 (or the pseudogene TRBV3-2) with TRBJ1-2, with 9 bases matching TRBD1. With V trimmed by 5 bases and J by 1 base, 11 bases remained unmatched. CDR1 is LGHDT, CDR2 YNNKEL, per germline (reference sequence). The CDR3 is 17 amino acids. The CDR3 sequence is CASSMNPGQGLNYGYTF. The CDR3 nucleotides read TGTGCCAGCAGCATGAATCCGGGACAGGGACTTAACTATGGCTACACCTTC.

This sequence joins TRBV6-5 and TRBJ2-4; D may be TRBD1 (6 bases). The CDR3 loop spans 15 amino acids. Germline assignment: CDR1 MNHEY and CDR2 SVGAGI. V was clipped by 5 bases and J by 7 bases, with 18 bases between them. DNA for the CDR3: TGTGCCAGCAGTAACCGGGACATCCGAGTGAACATTCAGTACTTC. It translates to CASSNRDIRVNIQYF.

This clone was counted a few times. J is TRBJ1-2 and V is TRBV4-3, with a weak D call TRBD1 (5 bases). Looked up from germline, CDR1 is LGHNA and CDR2 is YSLEER. Between the trimmed V and J ends, which lost 1 base and 5 bases, there was a span of 8 bases. CDR3 length equals 13 residues. As DNA, the CDR3 is TGCGCCAGCAGCCAAGCCAAGGGGTATGGCTACACCTTC. It translates to CASSQAKGYGYTF.

The genes are TRBV2 and TRBJ1-6; D is perhaps TRBD1 (5 bases). CDR1 SNHLY and CDR2 FYNNEI come from the germline V gene. V dropped 6 bases and J dropped 7 bases, with 13 bases sitting between them. This CDR3 is built from 14 residues. The CDR3, as DNA: TGTGCCAGCAGCTTGACAGAAAAGAATTCACCCCTCCACTTT. Its protein product is CASSLTEKNSPLHF.

The chain recombines TRBV10-3 with TRBJ1-2; 8 nucleotides line up with TRBD1. CDR3 length: 14 residues. Germline CDR1 ENHRY, CDR2 SYGVKD. The J segment lost 8 bases and the V segment lost 7 bases, leaving 12 bases of the junction unmatched. The CDR3 bases are TGTGCCATCACTCCCGGGAGCGACAGGGGCGGCTACACCTTC. This codes for CAITPGSDRGGYTF.

This clone has a handful of counts. The DNA for the CDR3 is TGTGCCAGCAGTGAAAGGACAGGGGCGGCCGGGGAGCTGTTTTTT. It is translated as CASSERTGAAGELFF. The chain is built from TRBV6-1 and TRBJ2-2; TRBD1 matches 9 bases. The CDR3 runs to 15 residues. CDR1 and CDR2 from the germline V gene are MNHNS and SASEGT. The V gene end was trimmed by 2 bases and the J gene end by 6 bases; junction bases not matched to a gene: 4.

This clone occurred a few times. This sequence joins TRBV3-1 (or the pseudogene TRBV3-2) and TRBJ1-5, with TRBD1 identical over 9 bases. Germline V gene lookup returns CDR1 LGHDT and CDR2 YNNKEL (reference sequence). The CDR3 is 16 amino acids. J lost 1 base, V lost 0 bases, and 1 base had no gene match. Here the CDR3 reads CASSQEGQGSNQPQHF. CDR3 in DNA: TGTGCCAGCAGCCAAGAGGGACAGGGCAGCAATCAGCCCCAGCATTTT.

The chain employs TRBV30 and TRBJ2-3; D gene unclear. The CDR3 extends over 11 amino acids. Germline V gene lookup returns CDR1 GTSNPN and CDR2 SVGIG (reference sequence). V was clipped by 3 bases and J by 4 bases, with 5 bases between them. CDR3 loop: CAWRGPDTQYF. In nucleotides, the CDR3 is TGTGCCTGGAGGGGCCCAGATACGCAGTATTTT.

This chain uses TRBV5-6 with TRBJ1-4, with 7 bases lining up with TRBD1. Germline values: CDR1 SGHDT, CDR2 YYEEEE. The CDR3 covers 14 residues. Trimming cost V 0 bases and J 4 bases; bases outside gene matches: 0. The CDR3 loop is CASSLGDSNEKLFF. CDR3 bases: TGTGCCAGCAGCTTGGGGGACAGTAATGAAAAACTGTTTTTT.

The rearrangement joins TRBV7-9 to TRBJ1-6; 7 bases align to TRBD1. Germline CDR1 is SEHNR and CDR2 is FQNEAQ (reference sequence). CDR3 length: 16 residues. V was clipped by 4 bases and J by 5 bases; unmatched bases: 8. The CDR3 DNA follows: TGTGCCAGCAGCTACCTTGGGGGGACAGATAATTCACCCCTCCACTTT. This gives the protein CASSYLGGTDNSPLHF.